This T cell receptor (beta chain) is from a study of blood T cell repertoires in COVID-19. Original analysis: Amplifying reference gene primers gave estimates of nucleated cell counts. The data were produced by immunoSEQ multiplex PCR, yet TCRdb's version contains in-frame clones alone and is incomplete. V and J calls and clone size are as listed in that table; D and trimming were resolved from the DNA. The top ten hold 30% to 35% of the sample, which has about 86,000 clones, over 80% seen once. The germline V gene has CDR1 SQVTM and CDR2 ANQGSEA. V dropped 6 bases and J dropped 1 base, with 16 bases sitting between them. This CDR3 is 15 amino acids long.

This rearrangement joins TRBV29-1 to TRBJ1-5, with D tentatively TRBD1 (6 bases). The sequence was obtained from a woman at least 80 years old with active or convalescent COVID-19. Sample: peripheral blood. In DNA, the CDR3 is TGCAGCGTCGCAGGGCCCCAGGGGAGCAATCAGCCCCAGCATTTT. It is translated as CSVAGPQGSNQPQHF.